A selection of T cell receptor beta chains follows, all from one sample in a study of blood T cell repertoires in COVID-19. Assay used: immunoSEQ multiplex PCR; TCRdb lists only in-frame clones, some missing. The sample yields 380,000 or so clones, more than 80% seen once. The sample comprised peripheral blood. The receptors originated from a man aged 40-55 years with acute or convalescent COVID-19. CDR3s include the opening cysteine and the closing phenylalanine or tryptophan. Fields, in order: clone size, J gene, V gene, CDR3 protein. Part of the rows lack a size; the others show once, few, many or a class for expanded clones.

>-|TRBJ2-7|TRBV30
CAWSPYATGAYEQYF
>-|TRBJ1-4|TRBV28
CASQTVHRIATNEKLFF
>-|TRBJ2-7|TRBV15
CATSRDRDRSYEQYF
>few|TRBJ2-7|TRBV18
CASSPAPGAYEQYF
>-|TRBJ2-7|TRBV28
CASSGQVRVYEQYF
>-|TRBJ1-2|TRBV4-3
CASSQGEGRYGYTF
>-|TRBJ1-4|TRBV5-8
CASSFSTGQGNEKLFF
>-|TRBJ1-5|TRBV7-2
CASSLFTGNNQPQHF
>-|TRBJ1-1|TRBV7-9
CASSLAGVGDTEAFF
>once|TRBJ2-7|TRBV7-9
CASSLFRGRAQYEQYF
>-|TRBJ1-2|TRBV28
CASRTGGGYTF
>-|TRBJ1-2|TRBV11-2
CASSLVLSTNYGYTF
>-|TRBJ1-1|TRBV25-1
CASINFNTEAFF
>-|TRBJ2-1|TRBV12-3/TRBV12-4
CASSFPGNEQFF
>-|TRBJ1-2|TRBV20-1
CSASSDTHYGYTF
>-|TRBJ1-2|TRBV5-1
CASSTGQLDGYTF
>-|TRBJ2-7|TRBV5-6
CASSFNREQYF
>-|TRBJ1-6|TRBV19
CASTPRTGGSSPLHF
>-|TRBJ1-4|TRBV12-3/TRBV12-4
CASSLGGQGKLFF
>once|TRBJ2-7|TRBV6-2/TRBV6-3
CASSFLTNYEQYF
>-|TRBJ2-2|TRBV30
CAWIGRDGRRANTGELFF
>-|TRBJ2-4|TRBV5-6
CASSLGTGGNIQYF
>few|TRBJ1-3|TRBV7-8
CASSWGQRYSGNTIYF
>many|TRBJ2-7|TRBV14
CASSLSGEAYEQYF
>-|TRBJ1-4|TRBV28
CASRTVYRDRVIGLAEKLFF
>-|TRBJ2-1|TRBV7-3
CASSLTTGGFDEQFF
>-|TRBJ1-2|TRBV6-2/TRBV6-3
CASSELGRGPYYGYTF
>once|TRBJ2-7|TRBV10-2
CASSESRLAGGEQYF
>once|TRBJ1-3|TRBV10-3
CAITMGQGNTIYF
>-|TRBJ1-4|TRBV27
CASSQRQGAGEKLFF
>-|TRBJ2-3|TRBV27
CASSPSPAGVTQYF
>-|TRBJ2-7|TRBV7-2
CASSLEHSLGHEQYF
>-|TRBJ2-2|TRBV7-7
CASTFGTGTSGMGELFF
>-|TRBJ1-4|TRBV2
CASKGYMGSDSSEWNEKLFF
>once|TRBJ2-6|TRBV10-3
CAISDWTGVSGANVLTF
>-|TRBJ1-2|TRBV6-2/TRBV6-3
CASSLIGQPGGYGYTF
>once|TRBJ2-1|TRBV11-1
CASSERGDAPFF
>-|TRBJ2-2|TRBV28
CASRSSGETGELFF